This T cell receptor (beta chain) was identified in a study of shared clonotypes between healthy human individuals. About the research overall: There were three CD4 naive, three CD4 memory, two CD8 naive and one CD8 memory plates per donor.

Libraries were prepared by immunoSEQ multiplex PCR; TCRdb keeps only in-frame clonotypes and omits some of them. The sample carries about 2 million clones, less than 95% recorded once. CDR1 is SGHDT and CDR2 is YYEEEE in the germline V gene. V shed 3 bases, J shed 5 bases, and the junction held 4 bases outside the gene matches. The CDR3 totals 13 residues. Selected positively for CCR7 and CD45RO-negative, naive CD8 cells excluded terminally differentiated effector memory CD45RA+ cells. Worth noting for this clone: This may be a read error, as it is one base from a much larger clone. Other DNA variants within this sample encode the same CDR3.

The genes are TRBV5-6 and TRBJ1-2; the match to TRBD1 covers 7 bases. The material sequenced was naive CD8+ T cells sorted from blood. The sequence came from a man aged 18 to 29 in good health. The CDR3: CASSSGTAYGYTF. CDR3 in DNA: TGTGCCAGCAGCTCCGGGACAGCTTATGGCTACACCTTC.